This T cell receptor beta chain is drawn from a study of cytomegalovirus exposure and HLA in healthy donors. The repertoire was sequenced with immunoSEQ multiplex PCR; TCRdb's copy has only in-frame clones and lacks some. The sample lists roughly 70,000 clones, 94% occurring once. Sequenced material: PBMCs. This receptor was identified in a man aged 18 to 29 in good health and CMV-seropositive.

CDR3 bases: TGTGCCAGCAGCTCCCCCGGGGCGGGAGTACGAGATACGCAGTATTTT. Its translation is CASSSPGAGVRDTQYF. The chain recombines TRBV7-8 with TRBJ2-3; TRBD2 agrees at 7 bases. The CDR3 extends over 16 amino acids. V shed 4 bases, J shed 5 bases, and the junction held 12 bases outside the gene matches. From germline, CDR1 is SGHVS and CDR2 FQNEAQ.